This T cell receptor (beta chain) comes out of a study of shared clonotypes between healthy human individuals. Profiling relied on immunoSEQ multiplex PCR, and the TCRdb table lists in-frame clones only, not all of them. The sample contains around 1,100,000 clones, approximately 80% of which appear only once. V was clipped by 3 bases and J by 1 base, with 6 bases between them. This CDR3 is built from 13 residues. Germline CDR1 SGHRS, CDR2 YFSETQ. V gene TRBV5-1 combines with J gene TRBJ2-3, with D hard to call. Material for sequencing was memory CD4+ T cells from PBMCs. Subset indicated: CD45RA-negative fraction. This clonotype was sampled from a man aged 18 to 29 in good health. Some clones in this sample may be carry-over from other donors' samples. The CDR3 spells CASSSGGTDTQYF. CDR3 nucleotides: TGCGCCAGCAGCTCGGGTGGCACAGATACGCAGTATTTT.